The 19 T cell receptor beta chains below come from one sample, sequenced in a study of blood T cell repertoires in COVID-19. Some clones are missing from TCRdb's copy, which holds only in-frame ones; the method was immunoSEQ multiplex PCR. The profile shows about 300,000 clones, around 86% of them singletons. Sequencing was carried out using PBMCs or T cells enriched from blood (not recorded which). The receptors stem from a woman between 18 and 30 years old who had recovered from COVID-19.

The J gene is TRBJ2-5, the V gene TRBV27, with 10 bases lining up with TRBD2. This CDR3 contains 16 residues. Germline V CDR1 and CDR2: MNHEY, SMNVEV (reference sequence). With 5 bases clipped from V and 2 bases from J, the junction kept 8 bases outside the gene matches. CDR3 sequence: CASSPRQLAGQETQYF. CDR3 nucleotides: TGTGCCAGCAGTCCCCGGCAACTAGCGGGACAAGAGACCCAGTACTTC.

This chain joins TRBV11-3 and TRBJ2-2; 9 bases are shared with TRBD2. The V gene end was trimmed by 5 bases and the J gene end by 6 bases; junction bases not matched to a gene: 7. The germline CDR1 and CDR2 sequences are SGHNT and YENEEA. The CDR3 totals 15 residues. CDR3 nucleotide sequence: TGTGCCAGCAGCCCCCGGGGACTAGCAGCCGGGGAGCTGTTTTTT. Translating it yields CASSPRGLAAGELFF.

The rearrangement joins TRBV14 to TRBJ2-1, with 13 bases that match TRBD2. CDR1 is SGHDN and CDR2 is FVKESK in the germline V gene. This CDR3 has 15 residues. V shed 1 base, J shed 6 bases, and the junction held 0 bases outside the gene matches. The CDR3 nucleotides are TGTGCCAGCAGCCAAGGGACTAGCGGGGGCAATGAGCAGTTCTTC. Translating it yields CASSQGTSGGNEQFF.

The chain combines TRBV30 with TRBJ2-7, with a tentative D call TRBD1 (6 bases). Trimming stripped 1 base from V and 3 bases from J, with 10 bases between. There are 13 residues in the CDR3. The germline V gene encodes CDR1 GTSNPN and CDR2 SVGIG (reference sequence). The CDR3 protein is CAWSGQGIYEQYF. The CDR3 nucleotides read TGTGCCTGGAGTGGGCAGGGGATCTACGAGCAGTACTTC.

The V and J genes are TRBV9 and TRBJ2-3; 13 positions agree with TRBD2. Germline assignment: CDR1 SGDLS and CDR2 YYNGEE. The V segment lost 0 bases and the J segment 4 bases; nucleotides outside the gene matches: 5. The CDR3 totals 17 residues. The CDR3 here is CASSVEGLAGPSDTQYF. As DNA, the CDR3 is TGTGCCAGCAGCGTAGAGGGACTAGCGGGGCCCTCAGATACGCAGTATTTT.

The gene calls are TRBV6-5 and TRBJ1-1; D is unclear. CDR3 size: 12 residues. The germline CDR1 and CDR2 sequences are MNHEY and SVGAGI. The V end lost 6 bases, the J end lost 0 bases, and 5 bases lay between the germline ends. This CDR3 reads CASRSLNTEAFF. CDR3 bases: TGTGCCAGCAGGAGCCTGAACACTGAAGCTTTCTTT.

The chain is built from TRBV2 and TRBJ2-1; TRBD2 matches at 10 bases. CDR1 and CDR2 from the germline V gene are SNHLY and FYNNEI. There are 14 residues in the CDR3. V lost 7 bases, J lost 7 bases, and 7 bases stayed unmatched. CDR3 protein: CASKSGRAKNEQFF. In DNA, the CDR3 is TGTGCCAGCAAGAGCGGGAGGGCCAAGAATGAGCAGTTCTTC.

The rearrangement joins TRBV6-5 to TRBJ1-2, with 7 positions matching TRBD1. Germline CDR1 is MNHEY and CDR2 is SVGAGI. This CDR3 is built from 15 residues. Germline trimming cut 5 bases from V and 1 base from J; bases unmatched to any gene: 7. The DNA of the CDR3 is TGTGCCAGCAGTCCCGACAGGGCGTATAACTATGGCTACACCTTC. It yields the protein CASSPDRAYNYGYTF.

The V call is TRBV5-1, the J call TRBJ2-1; TRBD2 matches at 12 bases. The germline V gene encodes CDR1 SGHRS and CDR2 YFSETQ. The J segment lost 5 bases and the V segment lost 1 base, leaving 7 bases of the junction unmatched. The CDR3 runs 17 residues. The CDR3 DNA reads as TGCGCCAGCAGCTTGTGGTCTAGCGGGGGGGCAGACAATGAGCAGTTCTTC. Encoded protein: CASSLWSSGGADNEQFF.

The chain joins TRBV7-2 to TRBJ2-4; 7 nucleotides align to TRBD2. Trimming at V came to 1 base and at J to 6 bases, leaving 15 bases not matched to a gene. The CDR3 contains 18 residues. The V gene's germline CDR1 is SGHTA and CDR2 FQGNSA. CDR3 bases: TGTGCCAGCAGCTTAGGCCCCCTAATCGCGGGAGAGGCAAACATTCAGTACTTC. Its translation is CASSLGPLIAGEANIQYF.

This clone was counted a single time. The chain couples TRBV5-1 to TRBJ2-5, with 8 bases matching TRBD2. Germline V gene sequence: CDR1 SGHRS, CDR2 YFSETQ. CDR3 length: 16 amino acids. The V segment lost 0 bases and the J segment 2 bases; nucleotides outside the gene matches: 6. For the CDR3, the DNA is TGCGCCAGCAGCTTGGGGATTACTAGCGGTCAAGAGACCCAGTACTTC. Its protein product is CASSLGITSGQETQYF.

The V and J genes are TRBV18 and TRBJ2-2, with TRBD1 matching 9 bases. Germline-derived CDR1 and CDR2 are KGHSH and LQKENI. V shed 5 bases, J shed 3 bases, and the junction held 13 bases outside the gene matches. The CDR3 sequence is 18 residues long. In DNA form, the CDR3 reads TGTGCCAGCTCAAGACGGGACAGGGCAAGGTTTGACACCGGGGAGCTGTTTTTT. Residues: CASSRRDRARFDTGELFF.

This rearrangement joins TRBV9 to TRBJ2-3, with D maybe TRBD2 (7 bases). Germline V gene sequence: CDR1 SGDLS, CDR2 YYNGEE. V dropped 3 bases and J dropped 0 bases, with 11 bases sitting between them. The CDR3 is 15 residues long. The CDR3 region has the DNA TGTGCCAGCAGCGAGGGGGGGAGTAGCACAGATACGCAGTATTTT. This encodes CASSEGGSSTDTQYF.

The rearrangement links TRBV9 to TRBJ2-7; 7 bases agree with TRBD1. The CDR3 is made up of 15 amino acids. Looked up from germline, CDR1 is SGDLS and CDR2 is YYNGEE. V was pared by 3 bases and J by 4 bases, with 10 bases of the junction left unmatched. The chain's CDR3 is CASSATVGGGYEQYF. In DNA, the CDR3 is TGTGCCAGCAGCGCCACGGTAGGGGGCGGGTACGAGCAGTACTTC.

This clone was detected many times. V and J are TRBV7-9 and TRBJ1-2; D not resolved. V lost 0 bases to trimming and J lost 4 bases, with 9 bases between them. This CDR3 contains 14 residues. Per the germline V gene, CDR1 is SEHNR and CDR2 is FQNEAQ (reference sequence). The CDR3 region has the DNA TGTGCCAGCAGCTTAGCAGGAGATATCTATGGCTACACCTTC. Protein sequence: CASSLAGDIYGYTF. The variable domain in full, with the rest retrieved from reference TRBV7-9 and TRBJ1-2, is DTGVSQNPRHKITKRGQNVTFRCDPISEHNRLYWYRQTLGQGPEFLTYFQNEAQLEKSRLLSDRFSAERPKGSFSTLEIQRTEQGDSAMYLCASSLAGDIYGYTFGSGTRLTVV.

The rearrangement joins TRBV6-6 to TRBJ2-5; D may be TRBD1 (5 bases). This CDR3 comprises 13 residues. Germline V CDR1 and CDR2: MNHNY, SVGAGI (reference sequence). V was pared by 7 bases and J by 1 base, with 10 bases between. CDR3 sequence: CASTQDSQETQYF. CDR3 sequence (DNA): TGTGCCAGCACCCAAGACAGCCAAGAGACCCAGTACTTC.

This chain connects TRBV5-4 to TRBJ2-2; TRBD2 matches at 8 bases. There are 15 residues in the CDR3. Losses at the gene ends were 2 bases for V and 4 bases for J; bases not matched to a gene: 4. Per germline, CDR1 SGHNT and CDR2 YYREEE (reference sequence). The DNA of the CDR3 is TGTGCCAGCAGCTTTTCCGGGGGGGCCACCGGGGAGCTGTTTTTT. Its protein product is CASSFSGGATGELFF.

This chain links TRBV19 with TRBJ1-2, with 8 bases that match TRBD1. The CDR3 consists of 14 residues. After removal of 5 bases from V and 3 bases from J, the junction contained 5 bases not matched to a gene. CDR1 and CDR2 (germline): LNHDA, SQIVND (reference sequence). The CDR3 loop is CASSQGASDYGYTF. The CDR3, as DNA: TGTGCCAGTAGTCAGGGGGCTAGCGACTATGGCTACACCTTC.

This sequence joins TRBV27 and TRBJ1-1; 8 bases agree with TRBD1. The V gene's germline CDR1 is MNHEY and CDR2 SMNVEV (reference sequence). With V trimmed by 2 bases and J by 7 bases, 9 bases remained unmatched. The CDR3 length is 15 residues. The CDR3: CASSLDSDRAGEAFF. CDR3 nucleotide sequence: TGTGCCAGCAGTTTAGACTCGGACAGGGCTGGTGAAGCTTTCTTT.